The next 2 T cell receptor beta chains were all read from a single sample in a study of blood T cell repertoires in COVID-19. TCRdb's copy holds only in-frame clones and misses some; the assay was immunoSEQ multiplex PCR. The sample contains 100,000 or so clones, around four fifths of which appear only once. The sequencing sample was made of peripheral blood. Receptors were obtained from a woman between 70 and 85 years old with acute or convalescent COVID-19.

The rearrangement joins TRBV28 to TRBJ2-4, with D possibly being TRBD2 (6 bases). V gave up 6 bases and J gave up 3 bases, with 12 bases separating them. Per germline, CDR1 MDHEN and CDR2 SYDVKM. This CDR3 region has 14 residues. The CDR3 here is CASSSFGGKNIQYF. The CDR3 DNA follows: TGTGCCAGCAGCTCCTTCGGGGGCAAAAACATTCAGTACTTC.

This chain connects TRBV19 to TRBJ2-7, with TRBD1 identical over 7 bases. V lost 8 bases and J lost 0; bases outside the gene matches: 10. The CDR3 loop spans 15 amino acids. CDR1 LNHDA and CDR2 SQIVND come from the germline V gene (reference sequence). The CDR3 is CASQADRQSSYEQYF. The CDR3 DNA reads as TGTGCCAGTCAAGCGGACAGGCAGAGCTCCTACGAGCAGTACTTC.